The subject of this entry is one T cell receptor beta chain. Its antigen is still unknown. This entry is derived from a study of long-term antiretroviral therapy in people with HIV. Overall study findings and caveats: In HIV, the repertoires covered a tighter span of CDR3 lengths than in controls. Pre-ART expanded TRB clones stayed dominant throughout, though often decreasing after ART.

Per individual, the PBMC samples numbered at least one pre-ART and at least two post-ART. Clinicians in the United States treated all participants with HIV. The assay used was immunoSEQ (version v3.0), run at survey level. The data were produced by immunoSEQ multiplex PCR, yet TCRdb's version contains in-frame clones alone and is incomplete. The sample carries approximately 32,000 clones, around four fifths recorded once. The CDR3 runs 17 residues. Germline V gives CDR1 PRHDT, CDR2 FYEKMQ (reference sequence). V lost 5 bases and J lost 5; bases outside the gene matches: 15. The V and J genes are TRBV13 and TRBJ2-7, with 10 bases aligning to TRBD1. Specimen: unsorted PBMCs, collected 0.4 years before starting antiretroviral therapy. The sequence was collected from a man between 18 and 35 years old with HIV. The CDR3 region has the DNA TGTGCCAGCAGCCCACCCTGGGGGACAGGGGTGGTACACGAGCAGTACTTC. Amino acids: CASSPPWGTGVVHEQYF.